What follows are 5 T cell receptor beta chains derived from one specimen sequenced in a study. From the 5' RACE reads, TCRdb called clonotypes with MiXCR, one entry per CDR3 protein. This sample yields around 52,000 distinct CDR3 sequences, of which around a quarter are seen a single time; around 3.1% belongs to the top ten. The sample was tumor-infiltrating memory CD4+ T cells sorted from the breast tumor. The subset is: memory CD4+ T cells, CD4+CD45RO+CD25-. Every receptor here comes from a female donor with breast cancer.

The chain links TRBV10-3 to TRBJ2-1, with D perhaps matching TRBD2 (6 bases). Trimming cost V 4 bases and J 5 bases, with 18 bases left between them. Germline values: CDR1 ENHRY, CDR2 SYGVKD. The CDR3 sequence is 16 residues long. CDR3 sequence: CAISVVADEINNEQFF. CDR3 in DNA: TGTGCCATCAGTGTAGTAGCGGATGAAATCAACAATGAGCAGTTCTTC.

The table lists this clonotype with a few counts. V usage is TRBV29-1 and J usage is TRBJ1-1; D is ambiguous. The CDR3 extends over 12 amino acids. Germline CDR1 SQVTM, CDR2 ANQGSEA. Between the trimmed V and J ends, which lost 7 bases and 5 bases, there was a span of 14 bases. In DNA form, the CDR3 reads TGCAGCGCTAAGGACGGTACGACTGAAGCTTTCTTT. This translates into CSAKDGTTEAFF.

The CDR3 loop is CASSMSIGPEAFF. CDR3 DNA: TGTGCCAGTAGTATGAGCATAGGCCCTGAAGCTTTCTTT. The chain joins TRBV19 to TRBJ1-1; D not resolved. With 3 bases removed from V and 6 bases from J, the gap between germline ends came to 11 bases. In germline, CDR1 is LNHDA, CDR2 SQIVND (reference sequence). This CDR3 has 13 amino acids.

The genes are TRBV7-9 and TRBJ1-2, with a weak D call TRBD1 (6 bases). The germline gives CDR1 SEHNR, CDR2 FQNEAQ (reference sequence). The length of the CDR3 is 12 residues. The ends were cut back, 5 bases at V and 8 bases at J, with 12 bases in the middle. CDR3 nucleotide sequence: TGTGCCAGCAGCGTACAGGGTGGCGGCTACACCTTC. This gives the protein CASSVQGGGYTF.

This clonotype was detected only a few times. The chain combines TRBV4-3 with TRBJ2-7; D gene uncertain. The CDR3 is 11 residues long. V lost 4 bases and J lost 4, with 5 bases in between. Germline CDR1 is LGHNA and CDR2 is YSLEER. The DNA of the CDR3 is TGCGCCAGCAGCCCTAAGTACGAGCAGTACTTC. This sequence encodes CASSPKYEQYF.